One sample yielded the 22 T cell receptor beta chains listed below, sequenced in a study of T cells in Graves' hyperthyroidism and ophthalmopathy (dated by TCRdb to the late 2010s). Libraries were built with multiplex PCR. The sequencer listed for this sample is Illumina HiSeq 2000. TCR beta CDR3 regions were amplified from RNA transcripts. The TCR CDR3 was subjected to a first round of RT-PCR using the HTBI primer set and the Qiagen OneStep RT-PCR kit. TCRdb redid the processing of the public reads, applying fastp at Q25 and MiXCR, and retained in-frame beta chains. Merged by CDR3 protein, the rows form single entries marked with the most common genes and DNA. For this sample there are about 460,000 distinct CDR3 sequences; 20% to 25% appear just once. About 49% of the sample goes to the ten largest clones. Sequencing was performed on blood. These TCRs come from a woman in her 70s with Graves' ophthalmopathy.

On this clonotype: A much larger clone differs by one base, so this may be a read error. The chain is built from TRBV6-2 or TRBV6-3 and TRBJ2-7; 11 bases are shared with TRBD2. This CDR3 region has 14 residues. After removal of 8 bases from V and 9 bases from J, the junction contained 12 bases not matched to a gene. Germline V gene data show CDR1 as MNHEY and CDR2 as SVGEGT. The CDR3 is CASCSGTSGLGQYF. The CDR3 nucleotides are TGTGCCAGCTGTTCCGGGACTAGCGGTCTTGGGCAGTACTTC.

The V gene is TRBV30, the J gene TRBJ2-3; D might be TRBD2 (5 bases). V was pared by 4 bases and J by 3 bases, with 8 bases between. Germline V lookup: CDR1 GTSNPN, CDR2 SVGIG (reference sequence). The CDR3 contains 12 residues. CDR3 in amino acids: CAWTRGTDTQYF. CDR3 nucleotides: TGTGCCTGGACCCGGGGTACAGATACGCAGTATTTT.

This clonotype was counted at least ten times. The chain joins TRBV27 to TRBJ1-5; TRBD1 matches 7 bases. The CDR3 totals 15 residues. Germline V lookup: CDR1 MNHEY, CDR2 SMNVEV (reference sequence). Trimming at V came to 4 bases and at J to 0 bases, leaving 3 bases not matched to a gene. Here the CDR3 reads CASSSGTVSNQPQHF. CDR3 in DNA: TGTGCCAGCAGTTCGGGGACAGTTAGCAATCAGCCCCAGCATTTT.

This clonotype was seen ten or more times. The rearrangement joins TRBV28 to TRBJ2-7; possibly TRBD2 for D (6 bases). CDR1 is MDHEN and CDR2 is SYDVKM in the germline V gene. This CDR3 is built from 15 residues. Trimming stripped 6 bases from V and 6 bases from J, with 21 bases between. The CDR3 region is CASSTPRARTTEQYF. DNA of the CDR3: TGTGCCAGCAGCACACCCCGCGCCCGGACTACCGAGCAGTACTTC.

This chain uses TRBV20-1 with TRBJ2-2, with D hard to call. The V gene's germline CDR1 is DFQATT and CDR2 SNEGSKA (reference sequence). This CDR3 is 14 amino acids long. Between the trimmed V and J ends, which lost 6 bases and 1 base, there was a span of 12 bases. The CDR3 protein is CSATEPRNTGELFF. Here the CDR3 DNA reads TGCAGTGCCACGGAGCCCCGGAACACCGGGGAGCTGTTTTTT.

This clonotype was found a few times. V usage is TRBV18 and J usage is TRBJ1-4, with D maybe TRBD1 (5 bases). Trimming stripped 1 base from V and 5 bases from J, with 11 bases between. CDR3 size: 15 residues. Germline V gives CDR1 KGHSH, CDR2 LQKENI. DNA of the CDR3: TGTGCCAGCTCACCACTCGGGGCTGGGAATGAAAAACTGTTTTTT. Protein sequence: CASSPLGAGNEKLFF.

Notes on this clonotype: No conserved phenylalanine or tryptophan ends this CDR3, so it is likely a read error. The chain has TRBV27 and TRBJ2-6, with D possibly matching TRBD1 (5 bases). The V end lost 9 bases, the J end lost 2 bases, and 11 bases lay between the germline ends. This CDR3 comprises 14 residues. Germline CDR1 and CDR2: MNHEY and SMNVEV (reference sequence). This CDR3 is CASCWTTGANVLTL. The CDR3 coding sequence is TGTGCCAGTTGTTGGACAACTGGGGCCAACGTCCTGACTCTC.

In its sample, this clonotype was seen many times. This CDR3 reads CASSLVGGRKKLFF. CDR3 coding DNA: TGTGCCAGCAGTTTAGTCGGGGGGAGGAAAAAACTGTTTTTT. The chain joins TRBV12-3 or TRBV12-4 to TRBJ1-4, with D tentatively TRBD1 (5 bases). With 1 base removed from V and 9 bases from J, the gap between germline ends came to 12 bases. This CDR3 is built from 14 residues.

J is TRBJ2-5 and V is TRBV7-2; a possible D gene is TRBD2 (5 bases). This CDR3 region has 14 residues. Trimming removed 5 bases from V and 7 bases from J, with 17 bases in between. Germline values: CDR1 SGHTA, CDR2 FQGNSA. As DNA, the CDR3 is TGTGCCAGCAGCCCTACGGGTCTCCGGGGGACCCAGTACTTC. Its protein is CASSPTGLRGTQYF.

This chain links TRBV18 with TRBJ1-2; no clear D. The CDR3 consists of 13 residues. V was shortened by 3 bases and J by 8 bases, with 13 bases between the two germline ends. Germline loops: CDR1 KGHSH, CDR2 LQKENI. The CDR3 DNA reads TGTGCCAGCTCACCCACTATTCTCTTAGGCTACACCTTC. Residues: CASSPTILLGYTF.

The J gene is TRBJ1-1, the V gene TRBV28; D uncertain. Germline CDR1 reads MDHEN; CDR2 reads SYDVKM. CDR3 length: 12 residues. V dropped 6 bases and J dropped 4 bases, with 9 bases sitting between them. The CDR3, as DNA: TGTGCCAGCAGGAGACACCTCACTGAAGCTTTCTTT. It codes for CASRRHLTEAFF.

CDR3 nucleotides: TGTGCCAGCAGCTTGGCTGGGAGCGGCTCCTACGAGCAGTACTTC. This codes for CASSLAGSGSYEQYF. The chain carries TRBV11-2 and TRBJ2-7; tentatively, D is TRBD2 (5 bases). CDR1 and CDR2 from the germline V gene are SGHAT and FQNNGV. This CDR3 has 15 residues. V was pared by 3 bases and J by 0 bases, with 12 bases between.

This clonotype was recorded many times. V usage is TRBV6-6 and J usage is TRBJ1-1, with D perhaps TRBD1 (6 bases). The CDR3 covers 13 residues. Germline loops: CDR1 MNHNY, CDR2 SVGAGI (reference sequence). V was cut by 1 base and J by 10 bases, with 13 bases left in between. CDR3 coding DNA: TGTGCCAGCAGTTACTTCAGGGGTAGATTAGCTTTCTTT. Amino acids: CASSYFRGRLAFF.

This clonotype was counted between two and nine times. This chain uses TRBV28 with TRBJ1-5; D is undetermined. In germline, CDR1 is MDHEN, CDR2 SYDVKM. The CDR3 loop spans 13 amino acids. Trimming stripped 3 bases from V and 7 bases from J, with 10 bases between. CDR3 sequence: CASSFVNGQPQHF. The CDR3 coding sequence is TGTGCCAGCAGTTTTGTCAACGGACAGCCCCAGCATTTT.

CDR3 in DNA: TGTGCCTGGAGTGGGGGGGTCGGAAATGGCTACACCTTC. Protein: CAWSGGVGNGYTF. The chain has TRBV30 and TRBJ1-2; TRBD1 might be the D (5 bases). The CDR3 contains 13 residues. V lost 1 base to trimming and J lost 6 bases, with 12 bases between them. Germline CDR1 reads GTSNPN; CDR2 reads SVGIG (reference sequence).

The CDR3, as DNA: TGTGCCAGCAGCATCTCCGGGCTAGCGATCAATGAGCAGTTCTTC. Amino acid sequence: CASSISGLAINEQFF. The chain carries TRBV5-8 and TRBJ2-1; possible D gene TRBD2, 6 bases. The CDR3 contains 15 residues. Germline V gene data show CDR1 as SGHTS and CDR2 as YDEGEE. The V end lost 4 bases, the J end lost 6 bases, and 17 bases lay between the germline ends.

In this sample, this clonotype turned up a few times. The J gene is TRBJ2-3, the V gene TRBV12-3 or TRBV12-4; tentative D call: TRBD2 (6 bases). The CDR3 runs 13 residues. V was trimmed by 5 bases and J by 4 bases, leaving 10 bases between them. CDR3 in amino acids: CASSPQRADTQYF. The CDR3, as DNA: TGTGCCAGCAGTCCACAGCGGGCAGATACGCAGTATTTT.

The chain couples TRBV19 to TRBJ2-3; D might be TRBD1 or TRBD2, each matching 5 bases. There are 15 residues in the CDR3. Trimming stripped 2 bases from V and 2 bases from J, with 11 bases between. Per germline, CDR1 LNHDA and CDR2 SQIVND (reference sequence). The CDR3, as DNA: TGTGCCAGTAGTATATACCCGGGACCCACAGATACGCAGTATTTT. Its protein product is CASSIYPGPTDTQYF.

This rearrangement joins TRBV5-1 to TRBJ2-2; D gene ambiguous. Germline loops: CDR1 SGHRS, CDR2 YFSETQ. Trimming removed 1 base from V and 0 bases from J, with 4 bases in between. The CDR3 loop spans 14 amino acids. CDR3 sequence (DNA): TGCGCCAGCAGCTTGAGGGCGAACACCGGGGAGCTGTTTTTT. The encoded protein is CASSLRANTGELFF.

To note about this clonotype: A much larger clone is a single base away; this may be a read error. The J gene is TRBJ2-1, the V gene TRBV6-2 or TRBV6-3, with 13 bases lining up with TRBD2. The V gene end was trimmed by 5 bases and the J gene end by 11 bases; junction bases not matched to a gene: 9. The CDR3 has 15 residues. The V gene's germline CDR1 is MNHEY and CDR2 SVGEGT. The CDR3 sequence is CASSRTSGSSIQQFF. CDR3 nucleotides: TGTGCCAGCAGTCGGACTAGCGGGAGTAGTATTCAGCAGTTCTTC.

Regarding this clonotype: The junction differs from germline at one of its ends, possibly a read error. This sequence joins TRBV5-6 and TRBJ1-4; D uncertain. Germline CDR1 and CDR2: SGHDT and YYEEEE. CDR3 length: 17 residues. DNA for the CDR3: TGTGCCAGCACCTTGAGGGTGCAGATCGGCGCTAATGAAAAACTGTTTTTT. Amino acid sequence: CASTLRVQIGANEKLFF.

This clonotype was recorded a few times. The chain uses TRBV29-1 and TRBJ1-2; TRBD1 matches 8 bases. The length of the CDR3 is 13 residues. J gave up 2 bases and V 7 bases, and 6 bases lay outside the gene matches. Looked up from germline, CDR1 is SQVTM and CDR2 is ANQGSEA. The CDR3 DNA sequence: TGCAGCGCCCCGGCAGGGGGCAACTATGGCTACACCTTC. Amino acids: CSAPAGGNYGYTF.